This T cell receptor beta chain was documented in a study of response to subunit inactivated influenza vaccine. Study results and caveats: Few additional T cells are recruited per seasonal influenza vaccination, authors suggested.

TCRdb ran MiXCR on the RT-PCR reads and lists one entry per CDR3 protein. The data show under 500,000 distinct CDR3 sequences, around 9.9% seen once. This clonotype has more than one count but fewer than ten. The antigen is unknown. The germline CDR1 and CDR2 sequences are KGHDR and SFDVKD. The V gene end was trimmed by 5 bases and the J gene end by 4 bases; junction bases not matched to a gene: 6. The CDR3 is 15 amino acids. The chain couples TRBV24-1 to TRBJ2-1, with 8 positions matching TRBD2. The sequence derives from a man aged 50 or older who received an inactivated influenza vaccine. Sample: PBMCs from blood, taken 45 days after vaccination. CDR3 DNA: TGTGCCACCAGTGGCCGGACTAGCCAGTACAATGAGCAGTTCTTC. Amino acids: CATSGRTSQYNEQFF.